The rows below give T cell receptor beta chains drawn from one sample of a study of spatial heterogeneity in lung cancer. One entry per CDR3 protein results from TCRdb running MiXCR on the 5' RACE reads. The data hold about 100,000 distinct CDR3 sequences, with 19% observed a single time. The sample in question was PBMCs, obtained at follow-up. These receptors were obtained from a male donor with early-stage non-small cell lung cancer. CDR3s include the opening cysteine and the closing phenylalanine or tryptophan. Fields, in order: V gene, clone size, J gene, D gene, CDR3 DNA, CDR3 protein. The D gene is left open where the match is weak. Size is omitted from some rows. Given values are once, few, many or a class for expanded clones.

>TRBV20-1|NA|TRBJ2-7|NA
TGCAGTGCTAGAGATACGGGGAAAGCCTACGAGCAGTACTTC
CSARDTGKAYEQYF
>TRBV12-3/TRBV12-4|many|TRBJ1-2|NA
TGTGCCAGCAGTTTTGACAGAAGATATGGCTACACCTTC
CASSFDRRYGYTF
>TRBV2|few|TRBJ2-7|NA
TGTGCCAGCAGTGGGGGGGTAAACGAGCAGTACTTC
CASSGGVNEQYF
>TRBV11-2|NA|TRBJ1-3|NA
TGTGCCAGCAGCTTAGTCTTGAGAAACACCATATATTTT
CASSLVLRNTIYF
>TRBV19|few|TRBJ1-5|NA
TGTGCCAGTAGTATGGACTCGGGGGGAAATCAGCCCCAGCATTTT
CASSMDSGGNQPQHF
>TRBV10-3|NA|TRBJ1-1|NA
TGTGCCATCACTCCGGACGTGAACACTGAAGCTTTCTTT
CAITPDVNTEAFF
>TRBV29-1|many|TRBJ1-3|NA
TGCAGCGTTGAGCCCCCCCAGGGAAACACCATATATTTT
CSVEPPQGNTIYF
>TRBV20-1|few|TRBJ2-3|NA
TGCAGTGCTAGAGACCCCAACACAGATACGCAGTATTTT
CSARDPNTDTQYF
>TRBV27|few|TRBJ2-3|TRBD2
TGTGCCAGCAGTTTAAGTGGCGGGAGGGTCACAGATACGCAGTATTTT
CASSLSGGRVTDTQYF
>TRBV5-1|few|TRBJ2-2|NA
TGCGCCAGCAGCTTGCAAGCGGGCGGCACCACCGGGGAGCTGTTTTTT
CASSLQAGGTTGELFF
>TRBV2|many|TRBJ1-1|NA
TGTGCCAGCAGGGTTAGCGTCATGAACACTGAAGCTTTCTTT
CASRVSVMNTEAFF
>TRBV7-3|few|TRBJ2-3|TRBD1
TGTGCCAGCAGCTTAACGCGGACAGGGGGCACAGATACGCAGTATTTT
CASSLTRTGGTDTQYF
>TRBV28|few|TRBJ1-2|NA
TGTGCCCACAGTCCAGGGCCCTATGGCTACACCTTC
CAHSPGPYGYTF
>TRBV7-6|many|TRBJ2-5|NA
TGTGCCAGCAGCTTAGTTGGGGGTTATAGTGGTCAAGAGACCCAGTACTTC
CASSLVGGYSGQETQYF
>TRBV7-6|NA|TRBJ2-1|NA
TGTGCCAGCAGCTCCCGGGGTAAAAGCTCCTACAATGAGCAGTTCTTC
CASSSRGKSSYNEQFF
>TRBV20-1|NA|TRBJ2-4|NA
TGCAGTGCTAGAGATTCCCCCAACATTCAGTACTTC
CSARDSPNIQYF
>TRBV6-6|NA|TRBJ1-5|NA
TGTGCCAGCAGCTGGCAGAGCAATCAGCCCCAGCATTTT
CASSWQSNQPQHF
>TRBV12-3/TRBV12-4|NA|TRBJ2-7|TRBD2
TGTGCCAGCAGACCGGGGACTAGGAGGTACGAGCAGTACTTC
CASRPGTRRYEQYF